The clone carrying this T cell receptor (beta chain) was recorded once. The source of the sample is a study of blood T cell repertoires in COVID-19. Study overall: Acute and convalescent COVID-19 samples came from the United States, Italy and Spain. PBMCs, B-cell-depleted T cells, or T cells provided the cDNA or gDNA that made up the material.

Here immunoSEQ multiplex PCR was the method, and the copy in TCRdb shows in-frame clones only, minus some. The sample includes some 180,000 clones, 80% to 95% seen only once; the top ten take 0.53%. V gave up 0 bases and J gave up 1 base; unmatched junction bases: 5. The germline V gene encodes CDR1 LGHDT and CDR2 YNNKEL (reference sequence). This CDR3 is 17 amino acids long. This TCR derives from a man aged 50 to 59 with acute or convalescent COVID-19. Sequencing was performed on peripheral blood. The chain recombines TRBV3-1 (or the pseudogene TRBV3-2) with TRBJ2-3; TRBD2 matches 9 bases. The chain's CDR3 is CASSQEHSGGGTDTQYF. Written as DNA, the CDR3 is TGTGCCAGCAGCCAAGAGCATAGCGGGGGAGGCACAGATACGCAGTATTTT.